These 12 T cell receptor beta chains share one sample of origin, sequenced in a study of shared clonotypes between healthy human individuals. Here immunoSEQ multiplex PCR was the method, and the copy in TCRdb shows in-frame clones only, minus some. The sample shows over 2 million clones, about 90% of them seen only once. Material: naive CD4+ T cells from PBMCs. Subset described: CD45RA+ positively selected. These receptor sequences come from a man younger than 30 in good health. Some clones in this sample may be carry-over from other donors' samples.

The J gene is TRBJ1-2, the V gene TRBV7-9; D is unresolved. In germline, CDR1 is SEHNR, CDR2 FQNEAQ (reference sequence). The V and J ends lost 1 base and 7 bases respectively, with 7 bases between them. This CDR3 has 12 amino acids. As DNA, the CDR3 is TGTGCCAGCAGCTTAGGGGCTGCTGGCTACACCTTC. As protein: CASSLGAAGYTF. The variable domain in full, with the rest retrieved from reference TRBV7-9 and TRBJ1-2, is DTGVSQNPRHKITKRGQNVTFRCDPISEHNRLYWYRQTLGQGPEFLTYFQNEAQLEKSRLLSDRFSAERPKGSFSTLEIQRTEQGDSAMYLCASSLGAAGYTFGSGTRLTVV.

The sample holds one count of this clone. The chain recombines TRBV6-5 with TRBJ2-2; TRBD2 matches 10 bases. V dropped 6 bases and J dropped 7; count of bases not matched to a gene: 8. The length of the CDR3 is 15 residues. Germline V gives CDR1 MNHEY, CDR2 SVGAGI. For the CDR3, the DNA is TGTGCCAGCAGCACACTAGCGGGGTACGGCGGGGAGCTGTTTTTT. This codes for CASSTLAGYGGELFF.

A few counts support this clone. The CDR3 DNA reads as TGTGCCAGCTCCCGACAGGGGGTTAGCAATCAGCCCCAGCATTTT. Translation gives CASSRQGVSNQPQHF. The gene calls are TRBV18 and TRBJ1-5; 9 bases line up with TRBD1. The CDR3 is made up of 15 amino acids. V lost 6 bases, J lost 0 bases, and 3 bases stayed unmatched. The germline CDR1 and CDR2 sequences are KGHSH and LQKENI.

The genes are TRBV2 and TRBJ2-7, with unresolved D. Per the germline V gene, CDR1 is SNHLY and CDR2 is FYNNEI. Deletions cut 6 bases from V and 3 bases from J, with 15 bases between. This CDR3 is built from 14 residues. CDR3 sequence: CASSPRQQGYEQYF. The CDR3 region has the DNA TGTGCCAGCAGCCCCCGTCAACAAGGCTACGAGCAGTACTTC.

The chain recombines TRBV7-6 with TRBJ2-6; unclear D gene. Germline V gene data show CDR1 as SGHVS and CDR2 as FNYEAQ. The CDR3 is 16 amino acids. Trimming took off 0 bases at V and 0 bases at J, with 6 bases between the two ends. The CDR3 coding sequence is TGTGCCAGCAGCTTAGCAGGATCCTCTGGGGCCAACGTCCTGACTTTC. As protein: CASSLAGSSGANVLTF. Using reference TRBV7-6 and TRBJ2-6 for the parts outside the CDR3, the full variable domain is GAGVSQSPRYKVTKRGQDVALRCDPISGHVSLYWYRQALGQGPEFLTYFNYEAQQDKSGLPNDRFSAERPEGSISTLTIQRTEQRDSAMYRCASSLAGSSGANVLTFGAGSRLTVL.

Only one count was recorded for this clone. This sequence joins TRBV5-4 and TRBJ2-7; the D is unclear. CDR3 length equals 14 residues. Trimming removed 4 bases at V and 4 bases at J, with 15 bases between. Germline V gene lookup returns CDR1 SGHNT and CDR2 YYREEE (reference sequence). CDR3 coding DNA: TGTGCCAGCAGCAAGACCCCCATTCCGTACGAGCAGTACTTC. Translation gives CASSKTPIPYEQYF.

The gene calls are TRBV18 and TRBJ2-1; 8 positions match TRBD1. Trimming at V came to 4 bases and at J to 2 bases, leaving 4 bases not matched to a gene. The CDR3 loop spans 15 amino acids. Per the germline V gene, CDR1 is KGHSH and CDR2 is LQKENI. CDR3 in DNA: TGTGCCAGCTCACGTGAACAGGGGGCCTACAATGAGCAGTTCTTC. This translates into CASSREQGAYNEQFF.

The CDR3 nucleotides are TGTGCCAGCAGCTTAGGTGCCGCGGGGACCCAGTACTTC. The encoded protein is CASSLGAAGTQYF. The chain uses TRBV11-2 and TRBJ2-5; the D gene is possibly TRBD2 (5 bases). Per germline, CDR1 SGHAT and CDR2 FQNNGV. The CDR3 contains 13 residues. Trimming shortened V by 1 base and J by 7 bases, and 10 bases separated the two germline ends.

The chain recombines TRBV14 with TRBJ2-2; weak D call: TRBD2 (6 bases). This CDR3 spans 17 amino acids. V shed 2 bases and J shed 2 bases, with 15 bases lying between them. Per the germline V gene, CDR1 is SGHDN and CDR2 is FVKESK. This chain's CDR3 is CASSQFRGDSNTGELFF. The CDR3 coding sequence is TGTGCCAGCAGCCAATTCCGAGGGGACTCAAACACCGGGGAGCTGTTTTTT.

The V call is TRBV9, the J call TRBJ2-2; D unresolved. The germline V gene encodes CDR1 SGDLS and CDR2 YYNGEE. The CDR3 sequence is 16 residues long. Trimming cost V 0 bases and J 1 base, with 10 bases left between them. The CDR3 protein is CASSVVTARNTGELFF. DNA of the CDR3: TGTGCCAGCAGCGTAGTAACAGCCAGGAACACCGGGGAGCTGTTTTTT.

This clone was observed a single time. The gene calls are TRBV4-2 and TRBJ2-5; TRBD2 matches at 10 bases. Germline V lookup: CDR1 LGHNA, CDR2 YNFKEQ. The CDR3 totals 19 residues. After removal of 4 bases from V and 6 bases from J, the junction contained 20 bases not matched to a gene. The CDR3 nucleotides are TGTGCCAGCAGCCCCTCCGCCGGACTAGCGGAGGGACTACCGAAGACCCAGTACTTC. Protein sequence: CASSPSAGLAEGLPKTQYF.

Turning to this clone: The sample has other DNA sequences that encode this CDR3 too. V and J are TRBV27 and TRBJ1-1; D might be TRBD1 (6 bases). The CDR3 sequence is 14 residues long. Germline V gene sequence: CDR1 MNHEY, CDR2 SMNVEV (reference sequence). Trimming took off 2 bases at V and 1 base at J, with 8 bases between the two ends. The CDR3 DNA is TGTGCCAGCAGTTTAGGACAGAAGAACACTGAAGCTTTCTTT. This encodes CASSLGQKNTEAFF.